This T cell receptor (beta chain) comes out of a study of PD-1 blockade in classical Hodgkin lymphoma. Findings and caveats of the study: Repertoires differed for reasons still undefined, possibly disease activity or prior therapy. Later analyses included only patients treated at least 1 year post-ASCT. Relapsed/refractory patients reportedly had lower baseline diversity than newly diagnosed patients. By C4D1, diversity of CD4+ TCRs had risen significantly, whereas that of CD8+ TCRs had not.

As concerns this clone: The antigen is not known.

The assay was immunoSEQ multiplex PCR, and TCRdb's table has in-frame clones only and misses some. The table has some 50,000 clones, around 74% seen once. Per germline, CDR1 WNHNN and CDR2 SYGVQD (reference sequence). This CDR3 is 14 amino acids long. Trimming removed 4 bases from V and 10 bases from J, with 17 bases in between. The time point was: cycle 4 day 1 (C4D1), after more than five weeks of nivolumab. Relapses following autologous stem cell transplantation were seen in all patients, with brentuximab vedotin exposure varying. The receptor was derived from a human donor with classical Hodgkin lymphoma. Sequencing was performed on peripheral blood mononuclear cells (PBMCs), taken before the fourth cycle of nivolumab. V and J are TRBV10-1 and TRBJ2-1; tentative D call: TRBD1 (6 bases). The CDR3 DNA is TGCGCCAGCAGTGCGCGAACAGGGCCTGGGGAGCAGTTCTTC. It encodes CASSARTGPGEQFF.